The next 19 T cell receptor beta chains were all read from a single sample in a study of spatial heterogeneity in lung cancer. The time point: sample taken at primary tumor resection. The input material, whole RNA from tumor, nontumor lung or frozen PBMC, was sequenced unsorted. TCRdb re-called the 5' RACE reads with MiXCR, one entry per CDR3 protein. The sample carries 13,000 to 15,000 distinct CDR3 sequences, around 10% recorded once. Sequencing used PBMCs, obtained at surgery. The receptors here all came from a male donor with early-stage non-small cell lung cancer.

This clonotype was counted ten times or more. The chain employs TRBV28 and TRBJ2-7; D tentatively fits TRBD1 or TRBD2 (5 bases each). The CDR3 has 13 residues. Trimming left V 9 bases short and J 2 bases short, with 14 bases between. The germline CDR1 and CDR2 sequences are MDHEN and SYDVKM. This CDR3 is CARIRDRTYEQYF. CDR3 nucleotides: TGTGCCAGAATCCGGGACCGAACCTACGAGCAGTACTTC.

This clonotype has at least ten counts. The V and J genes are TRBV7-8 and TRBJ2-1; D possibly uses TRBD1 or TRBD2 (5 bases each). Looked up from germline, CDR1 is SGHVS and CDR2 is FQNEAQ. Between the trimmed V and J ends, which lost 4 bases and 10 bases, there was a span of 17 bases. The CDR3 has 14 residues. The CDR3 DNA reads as TGTGCCAGCAGCTCCGGGACGGATGGATGGGAGCAGTTCTTC. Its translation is CASSSGTDGWEQFF.

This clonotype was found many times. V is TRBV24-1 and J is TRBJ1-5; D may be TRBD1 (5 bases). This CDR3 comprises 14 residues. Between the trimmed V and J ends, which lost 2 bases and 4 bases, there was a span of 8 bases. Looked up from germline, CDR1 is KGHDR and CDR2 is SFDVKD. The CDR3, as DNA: TGTGCCACCAGTGATTCCGGGGGAAATCAGCCCCAGCATTTT. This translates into CATSDSGGNQPQHF.

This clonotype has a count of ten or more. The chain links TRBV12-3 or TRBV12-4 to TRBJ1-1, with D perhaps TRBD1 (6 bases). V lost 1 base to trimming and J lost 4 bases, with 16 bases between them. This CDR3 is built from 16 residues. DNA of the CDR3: TGTGCCAGCAGTTTAGGGGGGACCAGGGGCCGCACTGAAGCTTTCTTT. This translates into CASSLGGTRGRTEAFF.

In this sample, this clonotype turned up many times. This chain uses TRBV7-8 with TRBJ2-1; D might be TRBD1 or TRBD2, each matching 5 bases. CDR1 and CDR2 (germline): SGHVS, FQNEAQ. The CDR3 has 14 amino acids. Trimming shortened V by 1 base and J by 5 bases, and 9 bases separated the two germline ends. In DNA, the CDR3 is TGTGCCAGCAGCTTAGGGGGACGAAACAATGAGCAGTTCTTC. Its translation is CASSLGGRNNEQFF.

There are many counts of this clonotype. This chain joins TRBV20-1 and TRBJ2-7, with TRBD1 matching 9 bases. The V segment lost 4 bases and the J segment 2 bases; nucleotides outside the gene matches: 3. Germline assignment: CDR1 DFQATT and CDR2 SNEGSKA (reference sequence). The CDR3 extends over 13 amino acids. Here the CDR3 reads CSANRGQTYEQYF. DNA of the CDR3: TGCAGTGCTAACAGGGGGCAGACCTACGAGCAGTACTTC.

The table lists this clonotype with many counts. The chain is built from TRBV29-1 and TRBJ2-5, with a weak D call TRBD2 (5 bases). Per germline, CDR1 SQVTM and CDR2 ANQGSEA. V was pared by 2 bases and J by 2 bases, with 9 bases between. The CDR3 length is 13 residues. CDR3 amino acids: CSVEFGLQETQYF. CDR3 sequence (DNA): TGCAGCGTTGAATTCGGACTGCAAGAGACCCAGTACTTC.

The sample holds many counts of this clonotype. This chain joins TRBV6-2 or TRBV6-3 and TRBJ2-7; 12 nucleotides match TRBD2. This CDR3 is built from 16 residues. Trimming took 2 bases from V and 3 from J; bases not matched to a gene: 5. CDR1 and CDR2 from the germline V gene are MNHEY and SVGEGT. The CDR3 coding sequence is TGTGCCAGCAGTTACACCAGACTAGCGGGGGACTACGAGCAGTACTTC. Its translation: CASSYTRLAGDYEQYF.

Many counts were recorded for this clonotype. The CDR3 sequence is CASSNVGRRPYNEQFF. The CDR3 DNA reads TGTGCCAGCAGTAACGTGGGCCGCAGGCCCTACAATGAGCAGTTCTTC. J is TRBJ2-1 and V is TRBV2; D unclear. V was trimmed by 5 bases and J by 2 bases, leaving 16 bases between them. This CDR3 is built from 16 residues. Germline CDR1 reads SNHLY; CDR2 reads FYNNEI.

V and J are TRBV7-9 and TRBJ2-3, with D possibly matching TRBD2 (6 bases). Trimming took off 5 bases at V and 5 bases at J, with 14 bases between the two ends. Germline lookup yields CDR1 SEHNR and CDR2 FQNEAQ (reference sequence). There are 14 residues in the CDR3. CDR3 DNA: TGTGCCAGCAGCCCTGCGGGGAGCGGAGATACGCAGTATTTT. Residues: CASSPAGSGDTQYF.

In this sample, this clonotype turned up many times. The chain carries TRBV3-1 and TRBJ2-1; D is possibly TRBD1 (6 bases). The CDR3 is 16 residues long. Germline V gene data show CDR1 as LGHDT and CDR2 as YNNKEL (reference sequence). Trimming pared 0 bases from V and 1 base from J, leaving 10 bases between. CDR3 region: CASSQDIGGSYNEQFF. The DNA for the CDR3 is TGTGCCAGCAGCCAAGATATAGGGGGTTCCTACAATGAGCAGTTCTTC.

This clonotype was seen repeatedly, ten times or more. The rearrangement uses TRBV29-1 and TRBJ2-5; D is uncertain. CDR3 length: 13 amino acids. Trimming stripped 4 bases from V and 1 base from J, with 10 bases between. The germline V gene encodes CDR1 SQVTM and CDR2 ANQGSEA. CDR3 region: CSVARLSQETQYF. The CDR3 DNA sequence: TGCAGCGTTGCCCGACTGAGCCAAGAGACCCAGTACTTC.

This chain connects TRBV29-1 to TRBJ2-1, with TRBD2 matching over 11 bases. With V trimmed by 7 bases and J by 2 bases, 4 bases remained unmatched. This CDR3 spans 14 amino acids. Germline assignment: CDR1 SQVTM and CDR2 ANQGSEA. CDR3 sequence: CSGGTSGAYNEQFF. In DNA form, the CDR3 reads TGCAGCGGAGGGACTAGCGGAGCCTACAATGAGCAGTTCTTC.

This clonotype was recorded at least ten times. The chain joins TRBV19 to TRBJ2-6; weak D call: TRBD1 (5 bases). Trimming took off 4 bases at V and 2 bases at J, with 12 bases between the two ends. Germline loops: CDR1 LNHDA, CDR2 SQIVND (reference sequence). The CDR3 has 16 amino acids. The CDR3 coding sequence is TGTGCCAGTAGTAAACAGGCCTCCGCTGGGGCCAACGTCCTGACTTTC. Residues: CASSKQASAGANVLTF.

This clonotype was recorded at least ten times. The CDR3 DNA is TGCAGTGCCCAGGGGGAGGCCAAAAACATTCAGTACTTC. Residues: CSAQGEAKNIQYF. J is TRBJ2-4 and V is TRBV20-1; TRBD1 matches at 7 bases. The V and J ends lost 6 bases and 1 base, in that order; junction bases with no gene match: 3. Germline V gives CDR1 DFQATT, CDR2 SNEGSKA (reference sequence). The CDR3 has 13 residues.

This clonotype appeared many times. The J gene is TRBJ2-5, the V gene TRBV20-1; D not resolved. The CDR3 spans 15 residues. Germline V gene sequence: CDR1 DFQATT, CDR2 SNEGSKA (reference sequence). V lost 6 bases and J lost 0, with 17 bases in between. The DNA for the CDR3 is TGCAGTGCGGCACCTGGGCGGCTCTACCAAGAGACCCAGTACTTC. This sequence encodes CSAAPGRLYQETQYF.

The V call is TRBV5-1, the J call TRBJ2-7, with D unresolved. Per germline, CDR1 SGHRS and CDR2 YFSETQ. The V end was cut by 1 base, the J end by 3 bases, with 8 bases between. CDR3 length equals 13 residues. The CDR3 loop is CASSLSLFYEQYF. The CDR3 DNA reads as TGCGCCAGCAGCTTGTCGTTATTCTACGAGCAGTACTTC. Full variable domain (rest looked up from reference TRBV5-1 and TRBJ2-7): KAGVTQTPRYLIKTRGQQVTLSCSPISGHRSVSWYQQTPGQGLQFLFEYFSETQRNKGNFPGRFSGRQFSNSRSEMNVSTLELGDSALYLCASSLSLFYEQYFGPGTRLTVT.

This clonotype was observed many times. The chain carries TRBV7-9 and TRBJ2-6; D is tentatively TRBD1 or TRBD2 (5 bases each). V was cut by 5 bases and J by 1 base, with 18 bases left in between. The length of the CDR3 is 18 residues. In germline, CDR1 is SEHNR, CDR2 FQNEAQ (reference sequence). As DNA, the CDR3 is TGTGCCAGCAGCCCGGGTACGGGACCGAGATCTGGGGCCAACGTCCTGACTTTC. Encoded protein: CASSPGTGPRSGANVLTF.

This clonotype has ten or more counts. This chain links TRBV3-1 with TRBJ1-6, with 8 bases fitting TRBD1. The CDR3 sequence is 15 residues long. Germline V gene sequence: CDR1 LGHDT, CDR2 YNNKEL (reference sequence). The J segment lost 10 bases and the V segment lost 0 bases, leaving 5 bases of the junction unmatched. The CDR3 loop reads CASSQEVTGGSPLHF. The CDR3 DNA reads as TGTGCCAGCAGCCAAGAGGTAACAGGGGGGTCACCCCTCCACTTT.